What follows are 22 T cell receptor beta chains derived from one specimen sequenced in a study of shared clonotypes between healthy human individuals. Some clones are missing from TCRdb's copy, which holds only in-frame ones; the method was immunoSEQ multiplex PCR. The table shows a few hundred thousand clones, with around 86% occurring only once. What was sequenced was memory CD8+ T cells sorted from blood. Subset of the sample: CD45RO+ cells pooled with CCR7-negative TemRA cells. The receptors were sampled from a man younger than 35 in good health.

The chain employs TRBV5-1 and TRBJ2-7, with D possibly called TRBD1 or TRBD2 (5 bases each). V was shortened by 2 bases and J by 3 bases, with 24 bases between the two germline ends. The CDR3 consists of 18 residues. The germline V gene has CDR1 SGHRS and CDR2 YFSETQ. The CDR3 region has the DNA TGCGCCAGCAGCTTTGGGCAGGGAGAGAGACTACCGGGCTACGAGCAGTACTTC. As protein: CASSFGQGERLPGYEQYF. The whole variable domain, filled in from reference TRBV5-1 and TRBJ2-7, reads KAGVTQTPRYLIKTRGQQVTLSCSPISGHRSVSWYQQTPGQGLQFLFEYFSETQRNKGNFPGRFSGRQFSNSRSEMNVSTLELGDSALYLCASSFGQGERLPGYEQYFGPGTRLTVT.

This clone was seen ten or more times. This chain joins TRBV5-6 and TRBJ1-2, with TRBD1 matching 7 bases. The trim removed 5 bases at V and 8 bases at J, leaving 15 bases unmatched. Germline V gene data show CDR1 as SGHDT and CDR2 as YYEEEE. This CDR3 contains 15 residues. The CDR3 sequence is CASRLDGTEGMGYTF. CDR3 coding DNA: TGTGCCAGCAGGCTGGACGGGACAGAAGGAATGGGCTACACCTTC.

The chain couples TRBV7-2 to TRBJ2-7; TRBD2 is a possible D gene (6 bases). This CDR3 spans 16 amino acids. Trimming stripped 2 bases from V and 1 base from J, with 15 bases between. Germline loops: CDR1 SGHTA, CDR2 FQGNSA. DNA of the CDR3: TGTGCCAGCAGCTTATTAGGAGGAGGGCCATCCTACGAGCAGTACTTC. It is translated as CASSLLGGGPSYEQYF. The variable domain in full, completed from reference TRBV7-2 and TRBJ2-7, reads GAGVSQSPSNKVTEKGKDVELRCDPISGHTALYWYRQSLGQGLEFLIYFQGNSAPDKSGLPSDRFSAERTGGSVSTLTIQRTQQEDSAVYLCASSLLGGGPSYEQYFGPGTRLTVT.

V and J are TRBV27 and TRBJ1-2; D possibly corresponds to TRBD1 (5 bases). The CDR3 is 12 residues long. The V gene lost 3 bases and the J gene lost 7 bases, with 9 bases spanning the gap. Per the germline V gene, CDR1 is MNHEY and CDR2 is SMNVEV (reference sequence). The DNA for the CDR3 is TGTGCCAGCAGTTTTATCCAGGGTGGCTACACCTTC. Amino acid sequence: CASSFIQGGYTF.

The gene calls are TRBV4-1 and TRBJ2-7; D is possibly TRBD1 (6 bases). The germline gives CDR1 MGHRA, CDR2 YSYEKL. CDR3 length equals 16 residues. The V and J ends lost 3 bases and 0 bases respectively, with 15 bases between them. The CDR3 reads CASSQEYTGHSYEQYF. The DNA for the CDR3 is TGCGCCAGCAGCCAGGAATATACAGGGCACTCCTACGAGCAGTACTTC.

This clone was seen a single time. The chain joins TRBV5-8 to TRBJ2-7; 9 bases are a match to TRBD2. This CDR3 is built from 14 residues. Germline V CDR1 and CDR2: SGHTS, YDEGEE. With 2 bases clipped from V and 5 bases from J, the junction kept 5 bases outside the gene matches. The CDR3 protein is CASSFVAGANEQYF. Written as DNA, the CDR3 is TGTGCCAGCAGCTTCGTAGCGGGAGCCAACGAGCAGTACTTC. Drawing the rest from reference TRBV5-8 and TRBJ2-7, the complete variable domain is EAGVTQSPTHLIKTRGQQATLRCSPISGHTSVYWYQQALGLGLQFLLWYDEGEERNRGNFPPRFSGRQFPNYSSELNVNALELEDSALYLCASSFVAGANEQYFGPGTRLTVT.

The table lists this clone with a count of one. This sequence joins TRBV10-3 and TRBJ2-7, with 10 bases matching TRBD1. Trimming took 3 bases from V and 2 from J; bases not matched to a gene: 19. This CDR3 spans 20 amino acids. Germline-derived CDR1 and CDR2 are ENHRY and SYGVKD. The chain's CDR3 is CAISDILRDRGSTGAYEQYF. The CDR3 bases are TGTGCCATCAGTGATATTCTCCGGGACAGGGGATCAACTGGGGCCTACGAGCAGTACTTC.

This clone was picked up one time. For the CDR3, the DNA is TGTGCCAGCACCCCCTCCGAGCGATTGCAAGAGACCCAGTACTTC. This gives the protein CASTPSERLQETQYF. The V gene is TRBV28, the J gene TRBJ2-5; D remains unclear. Germline CDR1 reads MDHEN; CDR2 reads SYDVKM. V gave up 7 bases and J gave up 2 bases, with 17 bases separating them. This CDR3 comprises 15 residues.

This sequence joins TRBV7-8 and TRBJ1-1; the D is unclear. The ends were cut back, 1 base at V and 6 bases at J, with 6 bases in the middle. CDR1 SGHVS and CDR2 FQNEAQ come from the germline V gene. This CDR3 has 12 residues. The CDR3 DNA follows: TGTGCCAGCAGCTTAGAGTTAGCTGAAGCTTTCTTT. Protein: CASSLELAEAFF.

This clone was seen a handful of times. Its ends do not fully match the called genes, so a read error is possible. V and J are TRBV27 and TRBJ1-2; 9 bases are shared with TRBD1. Looked up from germline, CDR1 is MNHEY and CDR2 is SMNVEV (reference sequence). The CDR3 sequence is 12 residues long. CDR3 residues: CASRTGAAGYTF. The DNA of the CDR3 is TGTGCTAGCAGGACAGGGGCGGCTGGCTACACCTTC.

In its sample, this clone is medium-sized. V is TRBV6-1 and J is TRBJ2-2; no firm D call. The germline V gene has CDR1 MNHNS and CDR2 SASEGT. V shed 8 bases and J shed 5 bases, with 3 bases lying between them. The CDR3 contains 10 residues. CDR3 region: CASATGELFF. CDR3 DNA: TGTGCCAGCGCGACCGGGGAGCTGTTTTTT.

The rearrangement links TRBV5-4 to TRBJ2-7; 11 positions agree with TRBD2. CDR1 is SGHNT and CDR2 is YYREEE in the germline V gene (reference sequence). Trimming at V came to 2 bases and at J to 2 bases, leaving 6 bases not matched to a gene. The CDR3 is made up of 16 amino acids. CDR3 bases: TGTGCCAGCAGCTTCCTTAGCGGGGGGGCTACCTACGAGCAGTACTTC. It codes for CASSFLSGGATYEQYF. The variable domain in full, with the rest retrieved from reference TRBV5-4 and TRBJ2-7, is ETGVTQSPTHLIKTRGQQVTLRCSSQSGHNTVSWYQQALGQGPQFIFQYYREEENGRGNFPPRFSGLQFPNYSSELNVNALELDDSALYLCASSFLSGGATYEQYFGPGTRLTVT.

This clone was observed at least ten times. The rearrangement joins TRBV15 to TRBJ2-3; D gene ambiguous. The V gene lost 0 bases and the J gene lost 6 bases, with 10 bases spanning the gap. The CDR3 is 14 amino acids. From germline, CDR1 is LNHNV and CDR2 YYDKDF (reference sequence). The CDR3 protein is CATSRDLTIDTQYF. In DNA form, the CDR3 reads TGTGCCACCAGCAGAGATCTCACGATTGATACGCAGTATTTT.

The gene calls are TRBV7-2 and TRBJ1-5; D remains ambiguous. The V gene lost 5 bases and the J gene lost 4 bases, with 6 bases spanning the gap. The CDR3 covers 12 residues. Germline CDR1 reads SGHTA; CDR2 reads FQGNSA. This CDR3 reads CASSAGNQPQHF. CDR3 DNA: TGTGCCAGCAGCGCCGGGAATCAGCCCCAGCATTTT.

This chain links TRBV14 with TRBJ2-1, with D possibly being TRBD1 (5 bases). From germline, CDR1 is SGHDN and CDR2 FVKESK. The CDR3 extends over 19 amino acids. Between the trimmed V and J ends, which lost 1 base and 3 bases, there was a span of 22 bases. In DNA form, the CDR3 reads TGTGCCAGCAGCCAAGGTGCCTCAGGGCGTACCCCCGGCTACAATGAGCAGTTCTTC. It specifies CASSQGASGRTPGYNEQFF.

The rearrangement uses TRBV27 and TRBJ2-7, with TRBD2 as a possible D gene (7 bases). V was shortened by 5 bases and J by 3 bases, with 20 bases between the two germline ends. The germline V gene encodes CDR1 MNHEY and CDR2 SMNVEV (reference sequence). This CDR3 region has 16 residues. CDR3 loop: CASSAARGAKDYEQYF. The CDR3 DNA reads TGTGCCAGCAGTGCCGCACGGGGGGCCAAAGACTACGAGCAGTACTTC.

The chain links TRBV7-6 to TRBJ2-1; 11 bases line up with TRBD2. Trimming at V came to 10 bases and at J to 8 bases, leaving 10 bases not matched to a gene. Germline V gives CDR1 SGHVS, CDR2 FNYEAQ. This CDR3 is built from 14 residues. The CDR3 DNA follows: TGTGCCACCCCTCCTCCGGGACTAGCGGATGAGCAGTTCTTC. Translated, it gives CATPPPGLADEQFF.

The V call is TRBV25-1, the J call TRBJ2-5, with D possibly TRBD1 on 6 matching bases. Germline V CDR1 and CDR2: MGHDK, SYGVNS. The germline V and J ends were trimmed by 1 base and 3 bases, with 15 bases remaining between them. This CDR3 has 16 amino acids. CDR3 region: CASSESAGEPEETQYF. The CDR3 DNA is TGTGCCAGCAGTGAATCGGCAGGGGAGCCTGAAGAGACCCAGTACTTC.

In nucleotides, the CDR3 is TGCGCCAGCAGCCAAGAACAATCAGGGGGTTTGGGCACCGGGGAGCTGTTTTTT. Its protein product is CASSQEQSGGLGTGELFF. The chain is built from TRBV4-3 and TRBJ2-2; 7 bases line up with TRBD1. Germline CDR1 and CDR2: LGHNA and YSLEER. V shed 0 bases, J shed 4 bases, and the junction held 11 bases outside the gene matches. The CDR3 is 18 amino acids.

V gene TRBV6-1 combines with J gene TRBJ1-5; D remains ambiguous. Germline values: CDR1 MNHNS, CDR2 SASEGT. The CDR3 is 12 residues long. Trimming removed 2 bases from V and 6 bases from J, with 5 bases in between. The CDR3 bases are TGTGCCAGCAGTGAATGGTCTCAGCCCCAGCATTTT. Protein sequence: CASSEWSQPQHF.

This chain joins TRBV19 and TRBJ1-2; the D is unclear. Germline CDR1 is LNHDA and CDR2 is SQIVND (reference sequence). V lost 6 bases and J 4 bases, leaving 15 bases between the germline ends. The CDR3 has 14 amino acids. The CDR3 region is CASRNRRNFYGYTF. Written as DNA, the CDR3 is TGTGCCAGTAGGAACCGACGGAACTTCTATGGCTACACCTTC. The full variable domain, rest sourced from reference TRBV19 and TRBJ1-2, is DGGITQSPKYLFRKEGQNVTLSCEQNLNHDAMYWYRQDPGQGLRLIYYSQIVNDFQKGDIAEGYSVSREKKESFPLTVTSAQKNPTAFYLCASRNRRNFYGYTFGSGTRLTVV.

Notes on this clone: Other nucleotide sequences in the sample specify the same CDR3. V and J are TRBV9 and TRBJ2-7, with D perhaps matching TRBD2 (5 bases). This CDR3 comprises 14 residues. The germline CDR1 and CDR2 sequences are SGDLS and YYNGEE. With 2 bases removed from V and 1 base from J, the gap between germline ends came to 10 bases. The CDR3 protein is CASSVGGLSYEQYF. CDR3 sequence (DNA): TGTGCCAGCAGCGTTGGAGGCCTTTCCTACGAGCAGTACTTC.